This T cell receptor beta chain was profiled in a study of blood T cell repertoires in COVID-19. The overall study: From T cells, B-cell-depleted T cells, or PBMCs came the material, which was cDNA or gDNA.

With 2 bases removed from V and 6 bases from J, the gap between germline ends came to 7 bases. CDR3 length: 13 amino acids. CDR1 and CDR2 from the germline V gene are SEHNR and FQNEAQ (reference sequence). This clone was seen once. This table comes from immunoSEQ multiplex PCR, and its TCRdb copy is limited to in-frame clones, with some not included. The top ten hold 1.9% of the sample, which has fewer than 100,000 clones, roughly 91% seen once. This clonotype was sampled from a woman in her fifties or sixties in a cohort sampled during active COVID-19. Source material: peripheral blood. The chain recombines TRBV7-9 with TRBJ2-2; D unresolved. The CDR3 spells CASSLPNSGELFF. As DNA, the CDR3 is TGTGCCAGCAGCTTACCTAATTCCGGGGAGCTGTTTTTT. The full variable domain, with the rest looked up from reference TRBV7-9 and TRBJ2-2, is DTGVSQNPRHKITKRGQNVTFRCDPISEHNRLYWYRQTLGQGPEFLTYFQNEAQLEKSRLLSDRFSAERPKGSFSTLEIQRTEQGDSAMYLCASSLPNSGELFFGEGSRLTVL.